Each of the 18 T cell receptor beta chains below was sequenced from the same sample in a study of T cells in localized non-small cell lung cancer. The assay was immunoSEQ multiplex PCR, and TCRdb's table has in-frame clones only and misses some. This table holds around 700 clones, over 15% found once. This material consisted of lung tumor tissue, taken before any cancer treatment. Every receptor here comes from a male donor older than 55 with stage III squamous cell lung carcinoma.

The genes are TRBV29-1 and TRBJ2-5, with 11 bases lining up with TRBD1. This CDR3 has 13 residues. V shed 8 bases, J shed 5 bases, and the junction held 7 bases outside the gene matches. Germline V gene lookup returns CDR1 SQVTM and CDR2 ANQGSEA. The CDR3 nucleotides read TGCAGCATATCCGGGACAGGGGGGGAGACCCAGTACTTC. Residues: CSISGTGGETQYF.

This clone was observed a few times. The V and J genes are TRBV11-3 and TRBJ1-2; TRBD1 might be the D (6 bases). There are 15 residues in the CDR3. Germline CDR1 SGHNT, CDR2 YENEEA. V lost 7 bases to trimming and J lost 4 bases, with 19 bases between them. In DNA form, the CDR3 reads TGTGCCAGCATCCAGAGTCAGGGGAGAGGCTATGGCTACACCTTC. Amino acids: CASIQSQGRGYGYTF.

This clone is judged medium-sized (0.01 to 0.1%). The chain has TRBV7-1 and TRBJ2-3; D gene ambiguous. TRBV7-1 is an ORF for which the function is uncertain. This CDR3 has 13 residues. V was clipped by 8 bases and J by 4 bases, with 13 bases between them. CDR3 residues: CASGPAAADTQYF. CDR3 nucleotides: TGTGCCAGCGGCCCGGCGGCGGCAGATACGCAGTATTTT.

The chain has TRBV19 and TRBJ1-2; possible D gene TRBD1, 5 bases. The CDR3 has 14 residues. The ends were cut back, 7 bases at V and 8 bases at J, with 20 bases in the middle. CDR1 is LNHDA and CDR2 is SQIVND in the germline V gene (reference sequence). This chain's CDR3 is CASKTQGASRGYTF. CDR3 nucleotide sequence: TGTGCCAGTAAAACTCAGGGCGCGTCTAGGGGCTACACCTTC.

Only a few counts were recorded for this clone. V usage is TRBV11-3 and J usage is TRBJ2-5, with 11 bases aligning to TRBD1. Trimming cost V 3 bases and J 4 bases; bases outside gene matches: 4. Germline V CDR1 and CDR2: SGHNT, YENEEA. The CDR3 has 15 amino acids. Here the CDR3 reads CASSFGQGARETQYF. The CDR3 coding sequence is TGTGCCAGCAGCTTCGGACAGGGGGCTAGAGAGACCCAGTACTTC.

The CDR3: CASTLQGLTNTGELFF. In DNA, the CDR3 is TGTGCCAGCACCCTACAGGGGTTGACGAACACCGGGGAGCTGTTTTTT. V usage is TRBV6-8 and J usage is TRBJ2-2, with 7 bases that match TRBD1. V lost 7 bases to trimming and J lost 0 bases; unmatched junction nucleotides: 8. The V gene's germline CDR1 is MNHGY and CDR2 SAAAGT. The CDR3 is 16 amino acids.

This clone has more than one count but fewer than ten. The rearrangement links TRBV10-3 to TRBJ1-1; D gene ambiguous. Trimming removed 2 bases at V and 3 bases at J, with 13 bases between. From germline, CDR1 is ENHRY and CDR2 SYGVKD. This CDR3 is 15 amino acids long. The CDR3: CAISEGRARYTEAFF. The CDR3 coding sequence is TGTGCCATCAGTGAGGGTCGCGCGAGGTACACTGAAGCTTTCTTT.

This chain joins TRBV6-8 and TRBJ2-7, with 11 bases lining up with TRBD1. The CDR3 runs 14 residues. Trimming removed 2 bases from V and 6 bases from J; junction bases left unmatched: 3. Germline V CDR1 and CDR2: MNHGY, SAAAGT. Here the CDR3 reads CASSYGQGASEQYF. DNA of the CDR3: TGTGCCAGCAGTTACGGACAGGGGGCCTCCGAGCAGTACTTC.

The chain joins TRBV11-3 to TRBJ2-5, with D perhaps TRBD2 (5 bases). The CDR3 extends over 14 amino acids. Trimming took off 2 bases at V and 1 base at J, with 8 bases between the two ends. Germline V gene data show CDR1 as SGHNT and CDR2 as YENEEA. CDR3 region: CASSLSGLQETQYF. The CDR3 DNA follows: TGTGCCAGCAGCTTAAGTGGACTCCAAGAGACCCAGTACTTC.

This clone is medium-sized in the sample. The gene calls are TRBV11-3 and TRBJ2-7; TRBD2 matches 13 bases. The CDR3 spans 17 residues. Germline V CDR1 and CDR2: SGHNT, YENEEA. The J segment lost 1 base and the V segment lost 5 bases, leaving 8 bases of the junction unmatched. The CDR3 region is CASSPPGLAGISYEQYF. The CDR3 DNA reads as TGTGCCAGCAGCCCCCCGGGACTAGCGGGAATATCCTACGAGCAGTACTTC.

The rearrangement links TRBV19 to TRBJ1-2; possibly TRBD1 for D (6 bases). Trimming took off 6 bases at V and 7 bases at J, with 18 bases between the two ends. This CDR3 has 14 residues. In germline, CDR1 is LNHDA, CDR2 SQIVND (reference sequence). The CDR3 loop reads CASSLEAGAGGYTF. CDR3 DNA sequence: TGTGCCAGTAGCCTGGAGGCAGGGGCGGGTGGCTACACCTTC.

The genes are TRBV5-1 and TRBJ2-7; 11 positions match TRBD2. V trimming: 3 bases; J trimming: 3 bases; junction bases outside the gene matches: 5. The CDR3 covers 15 residues. CDR1 and CDR2 from the germline V gene are SGHRS and YFSETQ. The CDR3 DNA reads TGCGCCAGCAGCTCCACTAGCGGGGGTATCTACGAGCAGTACTTC. Its translation is CASSSTSGGIYEQYF. Combining the CDR3 with reference TRBV5-1 and TRBJ2-7 gives the whole variable domain KAGVTQTPRYLIKTRGQQVTLSCSPISGHRSVSWYQQTPGQGLQFLFEYFSETQRNKGNFPGRFSGRQFSNSRSEMNVSTLELGDSALYLCASSSTSGGIYEQYFGPGTRLTVT.

CDR3 in amino acids: CASSRQGNEKLFF. The CDR3, as DNA: TGTGCCAGCAGTAGGCAGGGCAATGAAAAACTGTTTTTT. The gene calls are TRBV7-2 and TRBJ1-4, with D tentatively TRBD1 (5 bases). Germline V lookup: CDR1 SGHTA, CDR2 FQGNSA. The V end was cut by 6 bases, the J end by 5 bases, with 10 bases between. The CDR3 runs to 13 residues. The complete variable domain, with remaining parts taken from reference TRBV7-2 and TRBJ1-4, reads GAGVSQSPSNKVTEKGKDVELRCDPISGHTALYWYRQSLGQGLEFLIYFQGNSAPDKSGLPSDRFSAERTGGSVSTLTIQRTQQEDSAVYLCASSRQGNEKLFFGSGTQLSVL.

This sequence joins TRBV5-1 and TRBJ2-2, with D possibly being TRBD1 (6 bases). Trimming left V 0 bases short and J 5 bases short, with 8 bases between. Germline V lookup: CDR1 SGHRS, CDR2 YFSETQ. This CDR3 is built from 14 residues. This CDR3 reads CASSLAGTTGELFF. CDR3 nucleotides: TGCGCCAGCAGCTTGGCCGGGACAACCGGGGAGCTGTTTTTT.

This clone was counted only a few times. The V gene is TRBV11-3, the J gene TRBJ2-1, with TRBD2 matching over 7 bases. Germline loops: CDR1 SGHNT, CDR2 YENEEA. This CDR3 region has 18 residues. The V segment lost 1 base and the J segment 3 bases; nucleotides outside the gene matches: 12. CDR3 in amino acids: CASSLGPRGSGDYNEQFF. The CDR3 DNA reads as TGTGCCAGCAGCTTAGGCCCCAGAGGGAGCGGGGACTACAATGAGCAGTTCTTC.

The V gene is TRBV28, the J gene TRBJ1-4, with 7 positions matching TRBD1. Looked up from germline, CDR1 is MDHEN and CDR2 is SYDVKM. The CDR3 has 15 amino acids. Trimming at V came to 6 bases and at J to 2 bases, leaving 6 bases not matched to a gene. The CDR3 protein is CASRPLQGTNEKLFF. In nucleotides, the CDR3 is TGTGCCAGCAGGCCGCTACAGGGGACTAATGAAAAACTGTTTTTT.

This clone occurred a few times. This chain uses TRBV14 with TRBJ1-4; 7 positions agree with TRBD1. This CDR3 has 14 amino acids. Germline CDR1 is SGHDN and CDR2 is FVKESK. The V gene end was trimmed by 1 base and the J gene end by 10 bases; junction bases not matched to a gene: 6. DNA of the CDR3: TGTGCCAGCAGCCAAGGAGGGGGCAGCGGAAAACTGTTTTTT. Protein: CASSQGGGSGKLFF.

This clone occurred a few times. CDR3 sequence reads: CASGTAANYGYTF. In DNA form, the CDR3 reads TGTGCCAGTGGGACAGCAGCTAACTATGGCTACACCTTC. The V and J genes are TRBV28 and TRBJ1-2; 7 nucleotides match TRBD1. Germline loops: CDR1 MDHEN, CDR2 SYDVKM. The CDR3 length is 13 residues. The junction had 4 bases not matched to a gene; V was cut back by 9 bases and J by 0 bases.